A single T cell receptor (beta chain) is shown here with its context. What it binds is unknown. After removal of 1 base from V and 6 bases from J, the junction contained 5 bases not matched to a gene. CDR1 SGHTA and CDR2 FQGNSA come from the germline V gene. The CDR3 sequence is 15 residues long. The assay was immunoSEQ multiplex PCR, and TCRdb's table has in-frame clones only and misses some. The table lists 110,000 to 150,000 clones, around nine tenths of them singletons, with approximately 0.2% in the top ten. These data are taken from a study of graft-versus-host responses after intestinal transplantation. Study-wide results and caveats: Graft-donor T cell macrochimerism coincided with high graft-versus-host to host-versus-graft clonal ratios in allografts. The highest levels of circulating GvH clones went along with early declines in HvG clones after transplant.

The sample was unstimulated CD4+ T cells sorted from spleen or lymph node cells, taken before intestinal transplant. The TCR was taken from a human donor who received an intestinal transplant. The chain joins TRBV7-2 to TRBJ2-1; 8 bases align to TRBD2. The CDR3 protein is CASSLGVGRGNEQFF. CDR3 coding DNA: TGTGCCAGCAGCTTAGGTGTCGGGAGGGGCAATGAGCAGTTCTTC.